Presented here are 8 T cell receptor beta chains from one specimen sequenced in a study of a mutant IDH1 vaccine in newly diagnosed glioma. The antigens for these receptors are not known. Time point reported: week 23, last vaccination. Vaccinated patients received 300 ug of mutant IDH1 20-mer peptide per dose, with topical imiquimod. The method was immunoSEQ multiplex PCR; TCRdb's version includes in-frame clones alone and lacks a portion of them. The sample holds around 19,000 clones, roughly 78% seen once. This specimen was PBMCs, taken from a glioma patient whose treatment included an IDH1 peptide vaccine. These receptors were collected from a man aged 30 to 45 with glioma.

The CDR3 region has the DNA TGTGCCAGCAGTGAATCGACAGGGGCCAACGTCCTGACTTTC. Amino acids: CASSESTGANVLTF. The V and J genes are TRBV6-1 and TRBJ2-6; D gene uncertain. Germline V CDR1 and CDR2: MNHNS, SASEGT. Trimming removed 2 bases at V and 4 bases at J, with 6 bases between. This CDR3 spans 14 amino acids.

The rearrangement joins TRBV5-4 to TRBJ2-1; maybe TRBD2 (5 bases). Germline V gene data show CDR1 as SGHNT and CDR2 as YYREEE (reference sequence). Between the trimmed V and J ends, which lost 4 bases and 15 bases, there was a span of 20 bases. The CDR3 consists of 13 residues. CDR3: CASSPRGDQSRFF. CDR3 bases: TGTGCCAGCAGCCCACGGGGTGACCAAAGTCGGTTCTTC.

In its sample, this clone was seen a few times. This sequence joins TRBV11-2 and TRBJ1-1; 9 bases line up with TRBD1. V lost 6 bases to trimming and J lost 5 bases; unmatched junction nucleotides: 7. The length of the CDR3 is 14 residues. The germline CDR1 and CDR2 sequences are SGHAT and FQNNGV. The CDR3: CASRSQGAGTEAFF. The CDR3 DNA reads TGTGCCAGCAGGTCACAGGGGGCTGGGACTGAAGCTTTCTTT.

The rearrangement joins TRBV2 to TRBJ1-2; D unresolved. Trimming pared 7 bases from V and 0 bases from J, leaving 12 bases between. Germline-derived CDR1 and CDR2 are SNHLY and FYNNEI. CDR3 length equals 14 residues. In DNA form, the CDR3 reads TGTGCCAGCACCAGAACAACAGCTAACTATGGCTACACCTTC. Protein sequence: CASTRTTANYGYTF.

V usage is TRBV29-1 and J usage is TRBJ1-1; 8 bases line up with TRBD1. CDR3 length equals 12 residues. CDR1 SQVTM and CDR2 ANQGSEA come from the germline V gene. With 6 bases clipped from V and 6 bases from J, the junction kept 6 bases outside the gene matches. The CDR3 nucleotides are TGCAGCGTCCTACAGGGGGGTGCTGAAGCTTTCTTT. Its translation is CSVLQGGAEAFF.

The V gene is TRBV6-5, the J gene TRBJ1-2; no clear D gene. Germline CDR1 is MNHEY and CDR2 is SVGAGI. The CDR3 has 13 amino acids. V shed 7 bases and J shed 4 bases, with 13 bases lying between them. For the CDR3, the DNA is TGTGCCAGCAAACGGCAGGAGGGCTATGGCTACACCTTC. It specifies CASKRQEGYGYTF.

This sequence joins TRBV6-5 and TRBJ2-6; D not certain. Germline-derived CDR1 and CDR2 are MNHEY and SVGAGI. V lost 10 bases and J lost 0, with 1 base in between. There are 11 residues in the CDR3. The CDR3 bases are TGTGCCACCTCTGGGGCCAACGTCCTGACTTTC. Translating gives CATSGANVLTF.

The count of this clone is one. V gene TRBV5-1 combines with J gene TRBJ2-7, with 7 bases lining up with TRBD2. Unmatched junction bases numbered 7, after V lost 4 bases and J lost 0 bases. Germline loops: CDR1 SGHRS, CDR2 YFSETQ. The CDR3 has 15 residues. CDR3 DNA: TGCGCCAGCAGCGCCGGGGAGGGCCGCTCCTACGAGCAGTACTTC. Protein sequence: CASSAGEGRSYEQYF.